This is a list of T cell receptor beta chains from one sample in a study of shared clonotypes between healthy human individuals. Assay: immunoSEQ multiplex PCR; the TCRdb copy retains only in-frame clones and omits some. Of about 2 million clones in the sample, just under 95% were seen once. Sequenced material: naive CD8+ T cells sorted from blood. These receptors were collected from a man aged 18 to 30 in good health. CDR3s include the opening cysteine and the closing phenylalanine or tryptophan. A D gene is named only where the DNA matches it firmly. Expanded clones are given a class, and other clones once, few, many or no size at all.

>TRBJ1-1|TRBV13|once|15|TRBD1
TGTGCCAGCAGCCCGACCGGGACAGTCCCAGGGGGAGCTTTCTTT
CASSPTGTVPGGAFF
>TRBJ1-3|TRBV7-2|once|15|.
TGTGCCAGCAGCGCGGATGGAATAGGCGGAAACACCATATATTTT
CASSADGIGGNTIYF
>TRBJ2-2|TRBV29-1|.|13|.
TGCAGCGTGGAGAATGGCCCAAGAGAGGAGCTGTTTTTT
CSVENGPREELFF
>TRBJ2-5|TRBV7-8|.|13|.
TGTGCCAGCAGCTTATTCGGTCAAGAGACCCAGTACTTC
CASSLFGQETQYF
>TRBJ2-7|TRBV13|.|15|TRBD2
TGTGCCAGCAGTTCAACTAGCGCCCCAACCTACGAGCAGTACTTC
CASSSTSAPTYEQYF
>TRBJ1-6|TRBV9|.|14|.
TGTGCCAGCAGCGCCGGGACGGAAAATTCACCCCTCCACTTT
CASSAGTENSPLHF
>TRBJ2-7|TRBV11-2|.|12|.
TGTGCCAGCAGCTTAAGAGGTTACGAGCAGTACTTC
CASSLRGYEQYF
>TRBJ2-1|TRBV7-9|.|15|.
TGTGCCAGCAGCCCAGTAGGGGCCTCCTACAATGAGCAGTTCTTC
CASSPVGASYNEQFF
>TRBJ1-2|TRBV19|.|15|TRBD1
TGTGCCAGTAGTCCCGACAGGGAAGGGAACTATGGCTACACCTTC
CASSPDREGNYGYTF
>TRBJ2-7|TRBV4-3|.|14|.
TGCGCCAGCAGCCAAGCTACGACAGGCTATGAGCAGTACTTC
CASSQATTGYEQYF
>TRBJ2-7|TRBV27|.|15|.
TGTGCCAGCAGTTTACGGCTGAGGGGGGCCTACGAGCAGTACTTC
CASSLRLRGAYEQYF
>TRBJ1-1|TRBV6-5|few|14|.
TGTGCCAGCAGTTACTCGGAAGGGAGCACTGAAGCTTTCTTT
CASSYSEGSTEAFF
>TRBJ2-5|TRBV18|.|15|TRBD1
TGTGCCAGCTCACCGTGGGGACAGGGGCGGGAGACCCAGTACTTC
CASSPWGQGRETQYF
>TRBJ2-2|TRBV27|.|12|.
TGTGCCAGCAGTTTACAAGGCGGGGAGCTGTTTTTT
CASSLQGGELFF
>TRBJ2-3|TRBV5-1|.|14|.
TGCGCCAGCAGTTATTCCCGAGTGACAGATACGCAGTATTTT
CASSYSRVTDTQYF
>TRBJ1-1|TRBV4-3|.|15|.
TGCGCCAGCAGCCAAGATGGGGGACTGAACACTGAAGCTTTCTTT
CASSQDGGLNTEAFF
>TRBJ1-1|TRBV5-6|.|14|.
TGTGCCAGCAGCTTCACGACGAACGGGGCTGAAGCTTTCTTT
CASSFTTNGAEAFF
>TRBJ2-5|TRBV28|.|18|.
TGTGCCAGCAGTTTTGATCCAGGGGTCTCTCCCCTCCAAGAGACCCAGTACTTC
CASSFDPGVSPLQETQYF
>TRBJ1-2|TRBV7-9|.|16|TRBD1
TGTGCCAGCAGCTTAGAGGAGACAGGGGTTTCCTATGGCTACACCTTC
CASSLEETGVSYGYTF
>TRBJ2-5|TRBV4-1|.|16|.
TGCGCCAGCAGCCAAGAGGCGGACACGTACCAAGAGACCCAGTACTTC
CASSQEADTYQETQYF
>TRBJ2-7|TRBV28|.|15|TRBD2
TGTGCCAGCAGTGCCGGGACTAACCTTTCCTACGAGCAGTACTTC
CASSAGTNLSYEQYF
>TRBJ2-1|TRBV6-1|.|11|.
TGTGCCAGCAGTGCTCCTAATGAGCAGTTCTTC
CASSAPNEQFF